This T cell receptor beta chain was identified during a study of T-cell reconstitution after alpha-beta-depleted transplantation in children. Points on this clonotype: Its antigen is unknown.

This CDR3 spans 12 amino acids. V shed 2 bases and J shed 5 bases, with 6 bases lying between them. General study points: T-cell counts and diversity at one year post-transplant came mainly from newly produced T cells. From surviving recipient T cells and thymic progenitors came the high day-60 TCRbeta diversity observed in some patients. The study reportedly traced alpha-beta T cells about two months after transplant to several hundred expanded graft clones.

Using unique molecular identifiers, the investigators prepared the TCRbeta library. MiXCR was run by TCRdb on the PCR reads, yielding one entry per CDR3 protein. This sample has about 310,000 distinct CDR3 sequences, with around 20% found just once. The V and J genes are TRBV12-3 or TRBV12-4 and TRBJ1-2, with unresolved D. This TCR came from a male patient under 18 who had a stem cell transplant for acute lymphoblastic leukemia, so the T cells may come from the graft donor. This specimen was PBMCs, mostly from graft donor cells, taken 180 days after TCRalphabeta/CD19-depleted stem cell transplant. This CDR3 reads CASSLSTYGYTF. CDR3 DNA: TGTGCCAGCAGTTTATCTACTTATGGCTACACCTTC.